This T cell receptor (beta chain) appears in the sequencing data of a study of regulatory T cells in long-lasting Graves disease. General observations from the study: Repertoires from persistent disease leaned toward TRBV28, TRBJ1-2 and TRBJ2-5. The sample size was small, and this may have reduced accuracy.

The time point denotes: persistent/refractory GD, antithyroid drugs over 5 years with positive TRAb. PBMC RNA was the source of the TCR library. In the case of this clonotype: What it binds is unknown.

The CDR3 contains 19 residues. CDR1 is MDHEN and CDR2 is SYDVKM in the germline V gene. Deletions cut 2 bases from V and 0 bases from J, with 17 bases between. CDR3 regions were amplified by Arm-PCR using iRepertoire HTBI primers to build TCR beta libraries. TCRdb re-derived calls from the multiplex PCR reads in MiXCR, one entry per CDR3 protein. The sample has roughly 400,000 distinct CDR3 sequences, around 21% seen once. The material was peripheral blood mononuclear cells (PBMCs), obtained when the disease was refractory, from a patient treated with antithyroid drugs. This sequence joins TRBV28 and TRBJ2-6; D perhaps matches TRBD1 (6 bases). The clonotype was recovered from a female donor with Graves disease. The CDR3 DNA reads TGTGCCAGCAGTTTAGTGAAAGGGGGTCAGGGCTCTGGGGCCAACGTCCTGACTTTC. As protein: CASSLVKGGQGSGANVLTF.